This T cell receptor beta chain was captured by sequencing in a study of shared clonotypes between healthy human individuals. Broader study findings: Naive subsets tended to show greater estimated richness than memory subsets. Sharing across four donors was seen in around 5% of naive CD4 clonotypes.

CD45RA+ naive and CD45RA-negative memory subsets were separated from CD4+ cells. A word on this clone: Its antigen is still unknown.

Method: immunoSEQ multiplex PCR; TCRdb's copy keeps in-frame clones and lacks some. The data show some 1 million clones, about 75% seen once. Germline-derived CDR1 and CDR2 are LGHNA and YSLEER. Trimming removed 2 bases at V and 10 bases at J, with 24 bases between. This CDR3 spans 17 amino acids. The V call is TRBV4-3, the J call TRBJ1-3, with D tentatively TRBD1 (5 bases). This TCR was recovered from a man aged 18 to 35 in good health. Sample: memory CD4+ T cells sorted from blood. Subset: CD45RA-negative fraction. CDR3 in amino acids: CASSQSSGRGLSFTIYF. CDR3 nucleotides: TGCGCCAGCAGCCAATCGTCGGGGAGGGGCCTGAGTTTTACCATATATTTT.